These T cell receptor beta chains were read from a single sample in a study of CD8+ T cells in alopecia areata. Measured with immunoSEQ multiplex PCR; TCRdb has only the in-frame clones, and not every one. In the table there are nearly 200,000 clones, over 45% of which are singletons. The sample consisted of CD4+ T cells sorted from blood, taken at week 24, from a patient treated with tofacitinib. The source is a human donor with alopecia areata. CDR3s include the opening cysteine and the closing phenylalanine or tryptophan. A D gene is named only where the DNA matches it firmly. A clone size is listed for some rows: how often the clone was seen (once, few, many), or a class if it is expanded.

DNA | CDR3 | length | D | size | J | V
TGCAGCGTCGCACGGGACTCCTACAATGAGCAGTTCTTC | CSVARDSYNEQFF | 13 | NA | once | TRBJ2-1 | TRBV29-1
TGTGCCTGGAGTGTCACCTCGGGAGCGGTCGGGGAGCTGTTTTTT | CAWSVTSGAVGELFF | 15 | NA | few | TRBJ2-2 | TRBV30
TGTGCCAGCTTTCAGGAAGGGGAGCTGTTTTTT | CASFQEGELFF | 11 | NA | NA | TRBJ2-2 | TRBV7-9
TGCAGCGCCGCTAGGACATTCCAAGAGACCCAGTACTTC | CSAARTFQETQYF | 13 | NA | NA | TRBJ2-5 | TRBV29-1
TGTGCCAGCCGGAGGGGCACGAACACTGAAGCTTTCTTT | CASRRGTNTEAFF | 13 | NA | NA | TRBJ1-1 | TRBV6-5
TGTGCCAGCAGCATTCGGACTAGCGGGAGGACGGGCGATACGCAGTATTTT | CASSIRTSGRTGDTQYF | 17 | TRBD2 | NA | TRBJ2-3 | TRBV7-2
TGCGCCAGCAGCTCTACGGACCACGGCGATGAGCAGTTCTTC | CASSSTDHGDEQFF | 14 | NA | NA | TRBJ2-1 | TRBV5-1
TGTGCCAGCAGTTTGTGGCACTCGAACACTGAAGCTTTCTTT | CASSLWHSNTEAFF | 14 | NA | NA | TRBJ1-1 | TRBV28
TGTGCCAGCAGCTTAGCAGAGACCCAGTACTTC | CASSLAETQYF | 11 | NA | few | TRBJ2-5 | TRBV7-2
TGCAGCGTTGAAGTCGCCAGAAGCACAGATACGCAGTATTTT | CSVEVARSTDTQYF | 14 | NA | NA | TRBJ2-3 | TRBV29-1
TGTGCCAGCAGTTATGGGCGGGGGCTGGAGACCCAGTACTTC | CASSYGRGLETQYF | 14 | NA | few | TRBJ2-5 | TRBV6-5
TGTGCCAGTGGGGACCGGGACGGACCTTACGAGCAGTACTTC | CASGDRDGPYEQYF | 14 | NA | NA | TRBJ2-7 | TRBV19
TGCGCCAGCAGCCCGGGGTTTGGACAGGGGGACACTGAAGCTTTCTTT | CASSPGFGQGDTEAFF | 16 | TRBD1 | NA | TRBJ1-1 | TRBV5-1
TGCGCCAGCGGCGGGACAGGGATCACAGATACGCAGTATTTT | CASGGTGITDTQYF | 14 | TRBD1 | NA | TRBJ2-3 | TRBV5-1
TGTGCCAGCAGCTTTGACAGGGGAGCCGGGGAGCTGTTTTTT | CASSFDRGAGELFF | 14 | TRBD1 | few | TRBJ2-2 | TRBV7-2
TGTGCCAGTAGTCCCGGACTAAGAGAGACCCAGTACTTC | CASSPGLRETQYF | 13 | NA | NA | TRBJ2-5 | TRBV19
TGTGCCAGCAGACCGGGGGACAGGCCCAATGAAAAACTGTTTTTT | CASRPGDRPNEKLFF | 15 | TRBD1 | few | TRBJ1-4 | TRBV27
TGTGCCAGCTCACCCTGGGACAGAGACACCGGGGAGCTGTTTTTT | CASSPWDRDTGELFF | 15 | TRBD1 | NA | TRBJ2-2 | TRBV18
TGCAGCGGTCGTCACGGCGGCGAAAAACTGTTTTTT | CSGRHGGEKLFF | 12 | NA | NA | TRBJ1-4 | TRBV29-1
TGTGCCATCAGTGATCCCTGGAATGAAAAACTGTTTTTT | CAISDPWNEKLFF | 13 | NA | few | TRBJ1-4 | TRBV10-3
TGCGCCAGCAGCTTCGGGACGGATTTTTCCTACGAGCAGTACTTC | CASSFGTDFSYEQYF | 15 | NA | NA | TRBJ2-7 | TRBV5-1
TGCGCCAGCAGTGCCCTATATCAAGAGACCCAGTACTTC | CASSALYQETQYF | 13 | NA | few | TRBJ2-5 | TRBV5-1
TGTGCCAGCAGTGAGGGCAGGATACAAGAGACCCAGTACTTC | CASSEGRIQETQYF | 14 | NA | NA | TRBJ2-5 | TRBV2
TGCAGCGTGCCGAGGGGGTGGGACACAGATACGCAGTATTTT | CSVPRGWDTDTQYF | 14 | NA | NA | TRBJ2-3 | TRBV29-1
TGTGCCAGCAGTCGAAGAGGAGGACTAGCGGGAATGGAGACCCAGTACTTC | CASSRRGGLAGMETQYF | 17 | TRBD2 | few | TRBJ2-5 | TRBV28
TGCGCCAGCAGCTTGGTCGGTAGTAGAGGAGATACGCAGTATTTT | CASSLVGSRGDTQYF | 15 | NA | NA | TRBJ2-3 | TRBV5-1
TGTGCCAGCAGAATTCGTGGGACAGGGTCCAATGAGCAGTTCTTC | CASRIRGTGSNEQFF | 15 | TRBD1 | NA | TRBJ2-1 | TRBV2
TGTGCCAGTAGTGGGATTAATCAGCCCCAGCATTTT | CASSGINQPQHF | 12 | NA | once | TRBJ1-5 | TRBV19
TGTGCCAGCAGTTCACAGGCGTCCTACGAGCAGTACTTC | CASSSQASYEQYF | 13 | NA | once | TRBJ2-7 | TRBV27
TGTGCCACCAGTCACGGGACTAAAGCTTTCTTT | CATSHGTKAFF | 11 | NA | NA | TRBJ1-1 | TRBV30
TGTGCCAGCAGCCCAGGGACAGGGACCCTTTCGAACACCTTC | CASSPGTGTLSNTF | 14 | TRBD1 | NA | TRBJ1-2 | TRBV7-2
TGCAGCACAGACGCAGGGGGCGCGCATGGCTACACCTTC | CSTDAGGAHGYTF | 13 | TRBD1 | few | TRBJ1-2 | TRBV29-1
TGCGCCAGCAGCCAAGGGATAGAGAACACTGAAGCTTTCTTT | CASSQGIENTEAFF | 14 | NA | NA | TRBJ1-1 | TRBV4-3
TGTGCCTGGAGTAGGGCGGGAGTCGGAGAGCAGTACTTC | CAWSRAGVGEQYF | 13 | TRBD2 | once | TRBJ2-7 | TRBV30
TGTGCCAGCTCACCGGAGGGGGAAACAGATACGCAGTATTTT | CASSPEGETDTQYF | 14 | NA | NA | TRBJ2-3 | TRBV18
TGCAGCGTTGGGCGGGGGGACACTGAAGCTTTCTTT | CSVGRGDTEAFF | 12 | NA | NA | TRBJ1-1 | TRBV29-1
TGTGCCAGCAGCTCCTCGGGGGGGACTAGGACACAGACCCAGTACTTC | CASSSSGGTRTQTQYF | 16 | TRBD2 | NA | TRBJ2-5 | TRBV7-9
TGTGCCAGCAGTTGGAGACAGGGATTAAACTATGGCTACACCTTC | CASSWRQGLNYGYTF | 15 | TRBD1 | few | TRBJ1-2 | TRBV27
TGTGCCATCAGTGAAGGGGAAACCTACGAGCAGTACTTC | CAISEGETYEQYF | 13 | NA | few | TRBJ2-7 | TRBV10-3
TGTGCCAGCAGCGCCCGACTAGCAGAGACCCAGTACTTC | CASSARLAETQYF | 13 | TRBD2 | once | TRBJ2-5 | TRBV2
TGTGCCAGCAGCCAGACGGGACAGGGCGTCACGTGGCAGTACTTC | CASSQTGQGVTWQYF | 15 | TRBD1 | NA | TRBJ2-7 | TRBV6-6